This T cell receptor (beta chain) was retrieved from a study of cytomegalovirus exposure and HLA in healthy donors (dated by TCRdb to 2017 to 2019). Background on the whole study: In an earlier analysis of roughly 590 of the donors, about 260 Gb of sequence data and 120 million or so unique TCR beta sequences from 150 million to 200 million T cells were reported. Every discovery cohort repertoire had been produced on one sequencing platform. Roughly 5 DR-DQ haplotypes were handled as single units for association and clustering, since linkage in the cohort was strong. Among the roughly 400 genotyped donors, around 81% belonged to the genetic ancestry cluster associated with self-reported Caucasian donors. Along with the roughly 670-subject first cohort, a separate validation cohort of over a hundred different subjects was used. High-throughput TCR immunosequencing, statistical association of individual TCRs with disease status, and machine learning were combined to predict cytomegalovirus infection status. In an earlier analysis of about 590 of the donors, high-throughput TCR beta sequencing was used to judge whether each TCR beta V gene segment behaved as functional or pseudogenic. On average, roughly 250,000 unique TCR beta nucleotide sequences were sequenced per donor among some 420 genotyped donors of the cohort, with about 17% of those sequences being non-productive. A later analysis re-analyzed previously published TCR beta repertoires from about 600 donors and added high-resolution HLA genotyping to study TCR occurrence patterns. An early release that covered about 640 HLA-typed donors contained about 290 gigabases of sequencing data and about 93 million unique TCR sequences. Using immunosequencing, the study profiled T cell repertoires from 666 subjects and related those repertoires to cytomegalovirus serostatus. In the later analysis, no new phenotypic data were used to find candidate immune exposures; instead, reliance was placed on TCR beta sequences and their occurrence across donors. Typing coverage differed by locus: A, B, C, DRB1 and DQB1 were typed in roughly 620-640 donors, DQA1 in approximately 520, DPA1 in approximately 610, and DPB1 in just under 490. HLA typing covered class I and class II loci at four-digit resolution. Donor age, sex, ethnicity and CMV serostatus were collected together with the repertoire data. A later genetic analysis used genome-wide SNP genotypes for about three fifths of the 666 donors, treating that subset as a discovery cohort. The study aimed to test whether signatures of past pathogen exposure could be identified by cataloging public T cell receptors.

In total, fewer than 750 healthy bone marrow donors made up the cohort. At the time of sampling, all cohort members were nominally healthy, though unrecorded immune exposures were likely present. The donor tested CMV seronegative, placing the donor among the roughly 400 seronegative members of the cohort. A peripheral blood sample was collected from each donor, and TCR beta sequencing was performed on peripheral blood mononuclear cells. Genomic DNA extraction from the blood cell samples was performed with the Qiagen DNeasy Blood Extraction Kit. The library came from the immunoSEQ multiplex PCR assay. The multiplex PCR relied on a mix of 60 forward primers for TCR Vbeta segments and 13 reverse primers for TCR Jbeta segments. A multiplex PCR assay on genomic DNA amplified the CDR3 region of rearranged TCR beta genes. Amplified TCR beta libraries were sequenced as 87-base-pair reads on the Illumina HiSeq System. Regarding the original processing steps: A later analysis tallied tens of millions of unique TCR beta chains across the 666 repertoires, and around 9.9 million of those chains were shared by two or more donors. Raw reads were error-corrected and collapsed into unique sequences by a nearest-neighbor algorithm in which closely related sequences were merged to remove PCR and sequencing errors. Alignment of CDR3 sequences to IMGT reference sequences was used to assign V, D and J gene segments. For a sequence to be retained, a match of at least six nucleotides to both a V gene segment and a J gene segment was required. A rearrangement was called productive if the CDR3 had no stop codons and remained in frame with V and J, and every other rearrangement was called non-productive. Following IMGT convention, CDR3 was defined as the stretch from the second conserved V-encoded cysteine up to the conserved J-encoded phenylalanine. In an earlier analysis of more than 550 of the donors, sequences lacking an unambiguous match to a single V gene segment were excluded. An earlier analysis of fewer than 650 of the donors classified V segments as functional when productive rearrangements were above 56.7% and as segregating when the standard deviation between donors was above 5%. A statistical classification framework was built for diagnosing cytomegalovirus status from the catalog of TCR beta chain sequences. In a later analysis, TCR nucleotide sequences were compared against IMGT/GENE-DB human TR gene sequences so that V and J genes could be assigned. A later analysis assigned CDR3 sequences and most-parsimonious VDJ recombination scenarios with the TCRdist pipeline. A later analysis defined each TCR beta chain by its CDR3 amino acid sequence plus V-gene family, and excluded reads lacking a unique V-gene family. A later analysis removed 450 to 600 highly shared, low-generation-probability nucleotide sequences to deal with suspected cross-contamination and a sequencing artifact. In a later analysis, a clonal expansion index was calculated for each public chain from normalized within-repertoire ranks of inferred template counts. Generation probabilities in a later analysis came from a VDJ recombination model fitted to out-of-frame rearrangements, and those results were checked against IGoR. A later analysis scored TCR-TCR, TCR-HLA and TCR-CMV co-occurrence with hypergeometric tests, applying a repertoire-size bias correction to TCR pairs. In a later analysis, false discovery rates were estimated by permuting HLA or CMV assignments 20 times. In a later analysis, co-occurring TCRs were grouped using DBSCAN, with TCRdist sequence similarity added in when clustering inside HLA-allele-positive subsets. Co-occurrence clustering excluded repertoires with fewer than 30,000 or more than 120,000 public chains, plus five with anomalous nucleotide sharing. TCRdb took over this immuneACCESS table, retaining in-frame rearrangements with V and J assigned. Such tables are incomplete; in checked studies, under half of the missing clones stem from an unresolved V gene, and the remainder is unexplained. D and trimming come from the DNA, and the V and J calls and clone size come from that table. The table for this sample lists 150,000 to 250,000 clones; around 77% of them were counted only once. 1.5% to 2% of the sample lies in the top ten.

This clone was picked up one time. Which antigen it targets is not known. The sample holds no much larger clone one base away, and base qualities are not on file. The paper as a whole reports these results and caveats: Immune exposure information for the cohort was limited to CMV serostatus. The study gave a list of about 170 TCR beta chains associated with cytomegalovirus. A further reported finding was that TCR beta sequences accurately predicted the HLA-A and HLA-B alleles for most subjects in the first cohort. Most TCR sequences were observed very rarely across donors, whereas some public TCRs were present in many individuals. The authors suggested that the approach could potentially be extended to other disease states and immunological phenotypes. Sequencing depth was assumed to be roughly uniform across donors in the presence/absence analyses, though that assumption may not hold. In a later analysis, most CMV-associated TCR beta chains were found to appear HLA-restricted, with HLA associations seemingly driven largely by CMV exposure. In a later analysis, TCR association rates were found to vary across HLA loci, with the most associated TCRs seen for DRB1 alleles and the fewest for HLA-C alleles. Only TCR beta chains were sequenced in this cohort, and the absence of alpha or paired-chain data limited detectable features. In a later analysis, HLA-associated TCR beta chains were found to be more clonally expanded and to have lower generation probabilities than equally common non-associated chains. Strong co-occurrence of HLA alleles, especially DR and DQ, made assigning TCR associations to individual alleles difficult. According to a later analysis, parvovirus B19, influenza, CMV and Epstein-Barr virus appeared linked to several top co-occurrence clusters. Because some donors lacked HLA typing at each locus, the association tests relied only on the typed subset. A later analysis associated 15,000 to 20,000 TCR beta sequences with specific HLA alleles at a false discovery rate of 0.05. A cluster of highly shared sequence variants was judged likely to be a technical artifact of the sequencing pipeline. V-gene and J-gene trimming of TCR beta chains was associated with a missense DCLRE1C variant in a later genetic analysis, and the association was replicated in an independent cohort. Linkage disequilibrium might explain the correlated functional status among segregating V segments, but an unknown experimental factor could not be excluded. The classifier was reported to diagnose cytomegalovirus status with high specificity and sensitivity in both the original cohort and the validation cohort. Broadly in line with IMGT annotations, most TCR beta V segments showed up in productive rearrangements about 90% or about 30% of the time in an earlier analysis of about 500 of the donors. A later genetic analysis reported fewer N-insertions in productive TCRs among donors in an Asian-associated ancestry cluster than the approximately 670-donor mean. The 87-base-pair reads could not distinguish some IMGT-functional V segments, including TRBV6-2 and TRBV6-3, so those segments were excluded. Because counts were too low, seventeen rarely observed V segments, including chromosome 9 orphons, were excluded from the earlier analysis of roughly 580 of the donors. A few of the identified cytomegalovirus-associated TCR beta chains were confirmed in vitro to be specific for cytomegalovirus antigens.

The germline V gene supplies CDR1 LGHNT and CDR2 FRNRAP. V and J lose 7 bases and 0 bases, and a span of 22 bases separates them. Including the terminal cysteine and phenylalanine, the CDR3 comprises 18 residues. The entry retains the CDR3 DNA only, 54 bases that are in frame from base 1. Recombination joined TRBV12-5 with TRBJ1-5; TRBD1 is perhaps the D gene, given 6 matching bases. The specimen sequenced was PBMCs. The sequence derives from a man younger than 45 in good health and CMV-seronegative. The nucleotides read TGTGCTAGTGTCAGGACAGACAGCCAACTTATTAGCAATCAGCCCCAGCATTTT. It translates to CASVRTDSQLISNQPQHF.